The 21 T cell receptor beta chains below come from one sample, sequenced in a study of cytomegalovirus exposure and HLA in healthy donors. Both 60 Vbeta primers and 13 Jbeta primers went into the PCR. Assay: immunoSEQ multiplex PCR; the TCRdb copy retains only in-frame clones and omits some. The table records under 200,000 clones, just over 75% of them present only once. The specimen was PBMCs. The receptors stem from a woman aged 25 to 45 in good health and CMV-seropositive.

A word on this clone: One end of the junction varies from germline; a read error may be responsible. The CDR3 DNA follows: TGTGCCAGCGCACCCGGACAGGAGGACTATGGCTACACCTTC. It yields the protein CASAPGQEDYGYTF. This chain links TRBV18 with TRBJ1-2, with 7 positions matching TRBD1. This CDR3 region has 14 residues. CDR1 KGHSH and CDR2 LQKENI come from the germline V gene.

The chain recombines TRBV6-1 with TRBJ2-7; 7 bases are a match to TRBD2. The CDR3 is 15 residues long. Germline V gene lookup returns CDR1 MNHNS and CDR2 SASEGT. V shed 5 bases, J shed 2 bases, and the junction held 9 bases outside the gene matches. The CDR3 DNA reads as TGTGCCAGCAGTTCCTGGGGGGGATTTGCCTACGAGCAGTACTTC. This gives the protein CASSSWGGFAYEQYF.

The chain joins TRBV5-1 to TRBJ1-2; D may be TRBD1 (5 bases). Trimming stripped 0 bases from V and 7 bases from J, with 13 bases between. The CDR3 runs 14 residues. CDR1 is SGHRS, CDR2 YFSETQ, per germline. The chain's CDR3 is CASSLGRGVGGYTF. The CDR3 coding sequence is TGCGCCAGCAGCTTGGGAAGGGGCGTCGGTGGCTACACCTTC.

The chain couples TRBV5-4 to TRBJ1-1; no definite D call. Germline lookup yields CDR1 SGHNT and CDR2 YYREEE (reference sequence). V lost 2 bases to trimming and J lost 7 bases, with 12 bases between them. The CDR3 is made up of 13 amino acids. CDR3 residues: CASSFPRGFEAFF. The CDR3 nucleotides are TGTGCCAGCAGCTTTCCCCGGGGTTTTGAAGCTTTCTTT.

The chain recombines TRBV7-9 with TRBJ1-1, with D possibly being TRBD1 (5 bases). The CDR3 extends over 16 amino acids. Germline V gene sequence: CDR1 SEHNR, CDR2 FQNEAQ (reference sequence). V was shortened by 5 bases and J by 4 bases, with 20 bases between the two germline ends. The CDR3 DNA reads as TGTGCCAGCAGCGAAACTCCGGGACGGAGGGTCACTGAAGCTTTCTTT. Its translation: CASSETPGRRVTEAFF.

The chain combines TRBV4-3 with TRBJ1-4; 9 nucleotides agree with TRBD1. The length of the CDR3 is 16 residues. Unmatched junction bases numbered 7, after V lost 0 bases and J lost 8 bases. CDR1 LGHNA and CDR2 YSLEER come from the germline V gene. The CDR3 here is CASSQDPGQGGEKLFF. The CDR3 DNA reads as TGCGCCAGCAGCCAAGATCCGGGACAGGGAGGGGAAAAACTGTTTTTT.

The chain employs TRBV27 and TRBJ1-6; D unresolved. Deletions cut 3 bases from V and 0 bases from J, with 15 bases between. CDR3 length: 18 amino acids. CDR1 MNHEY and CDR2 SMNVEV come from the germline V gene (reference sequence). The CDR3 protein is CASSLVAGESSYNSPLHF. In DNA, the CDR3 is TGTGCCAGCAGTTTGGTGGCTGGGGAGAGCTCCTATAATTCACCCCTCCACTTT.

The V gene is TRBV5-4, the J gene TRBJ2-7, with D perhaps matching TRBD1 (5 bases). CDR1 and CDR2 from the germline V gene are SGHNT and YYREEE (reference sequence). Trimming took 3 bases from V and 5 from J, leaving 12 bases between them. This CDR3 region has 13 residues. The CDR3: CASSSGHENEQYF. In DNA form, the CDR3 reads TGTGCCAGCAGCTCAGGGCACGAGAACGAGCAGTACTTC.

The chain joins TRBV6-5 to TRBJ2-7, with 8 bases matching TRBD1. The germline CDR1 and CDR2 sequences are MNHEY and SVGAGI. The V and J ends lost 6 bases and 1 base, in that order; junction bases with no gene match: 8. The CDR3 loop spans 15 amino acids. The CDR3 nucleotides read TGTGCCAGCAGGCGTCGGGACAGGATTTCCTACGAGCAGTACTTC. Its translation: CASRRRDRISYEQYF.

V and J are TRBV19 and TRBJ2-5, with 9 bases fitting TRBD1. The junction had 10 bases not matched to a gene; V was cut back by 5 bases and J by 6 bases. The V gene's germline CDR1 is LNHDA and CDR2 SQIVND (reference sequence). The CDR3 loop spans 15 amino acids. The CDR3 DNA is TGTGCCAGTAGTTTACAGGGGGCGTCCAGGAAGACCCAGTACTTC. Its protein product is CASSLQGASRKTQYF. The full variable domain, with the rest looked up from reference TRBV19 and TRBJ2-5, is DGGITQSPKYLFRKEGQNVTLSCEQNLNHDAMYWYRQDPGQGLRLIYYSQIVNDFQKGDIAEGYSVSREKKESFPLTVTSAQKNPTAFYLCASSLQGASRKTQYFGPGTRLLVL.

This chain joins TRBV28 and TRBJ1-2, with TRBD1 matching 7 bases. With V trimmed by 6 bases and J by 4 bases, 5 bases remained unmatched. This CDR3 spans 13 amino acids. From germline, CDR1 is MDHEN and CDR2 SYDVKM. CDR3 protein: CASSMGQTYGYTF. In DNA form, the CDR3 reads TGTGCCAGCAGCATGGGACAGACCTATGGCTACACCTTC.

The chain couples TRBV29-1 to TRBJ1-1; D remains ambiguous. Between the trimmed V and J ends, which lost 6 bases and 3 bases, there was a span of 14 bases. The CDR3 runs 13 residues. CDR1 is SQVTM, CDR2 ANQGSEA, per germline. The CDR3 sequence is CSVYLAVHTEAFF. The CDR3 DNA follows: TGCAGCGTGTATCTAGCCGTACACACTGAAGCTTTCTTT. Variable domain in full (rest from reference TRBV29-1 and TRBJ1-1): SAVISQKPSRDICQRGTSLTIQCQVDSQVTMMFWYRQQPGQSLTLIATANQGSEATYESGFVIDKFPISRPNLTFSTLTVSNMSPEDSSIYLCSVYLAVHTEAFFGQGTRLTVV.

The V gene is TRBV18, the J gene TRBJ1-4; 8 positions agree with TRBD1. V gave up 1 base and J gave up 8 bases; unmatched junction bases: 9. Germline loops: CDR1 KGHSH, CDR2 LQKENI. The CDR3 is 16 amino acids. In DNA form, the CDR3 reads TGTGCCAGCTCACCACTACAGGGGGTCTCAGGGGAAAAACTGTTTTTT. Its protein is CASSPLQGVSGEKLFF.

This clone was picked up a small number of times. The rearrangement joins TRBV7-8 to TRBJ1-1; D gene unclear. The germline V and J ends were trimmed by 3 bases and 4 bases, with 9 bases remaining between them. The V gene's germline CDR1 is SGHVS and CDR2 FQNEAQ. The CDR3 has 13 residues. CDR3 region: CASSLGAGTEAFF. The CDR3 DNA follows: TGTGCCAGCAGCTTGGGCGCTGGCACTGAAGCTTTCTTT.

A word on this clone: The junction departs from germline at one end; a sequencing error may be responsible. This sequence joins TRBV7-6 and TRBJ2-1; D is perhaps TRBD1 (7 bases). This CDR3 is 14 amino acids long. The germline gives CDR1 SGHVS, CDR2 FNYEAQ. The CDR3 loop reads CASSLGGGSNEQFF. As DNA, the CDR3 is TGTGCCAGCAGTTTAGGAGGGGGCAGCAATGAGCAGTTCTTC.

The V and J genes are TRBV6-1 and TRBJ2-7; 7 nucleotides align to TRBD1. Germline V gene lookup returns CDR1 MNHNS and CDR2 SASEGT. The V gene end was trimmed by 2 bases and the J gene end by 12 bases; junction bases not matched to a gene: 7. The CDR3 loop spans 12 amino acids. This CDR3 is CASSEWDRPAYF. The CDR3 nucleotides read TGTGCCAGCAGTGAATGGGACAGACCTGCGTACTTC.

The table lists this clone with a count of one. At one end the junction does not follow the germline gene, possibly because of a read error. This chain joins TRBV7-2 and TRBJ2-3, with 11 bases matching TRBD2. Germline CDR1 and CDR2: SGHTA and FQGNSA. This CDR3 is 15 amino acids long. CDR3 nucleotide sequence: TGTGCCAGCAGCCTAGCGGGGGGAAGCACAGATACGCAGTATTTT. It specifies CASSLAGGSTDTQYF.

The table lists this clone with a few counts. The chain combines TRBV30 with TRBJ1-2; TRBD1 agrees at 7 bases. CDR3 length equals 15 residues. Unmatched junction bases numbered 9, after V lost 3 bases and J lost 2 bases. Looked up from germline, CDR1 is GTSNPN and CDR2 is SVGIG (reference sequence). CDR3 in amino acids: CAWSIQGWGNYGYTF. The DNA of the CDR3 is TGTGCCTGGAGCATACAGGGGTGGGGGAACTATGGCTACACCTTC.

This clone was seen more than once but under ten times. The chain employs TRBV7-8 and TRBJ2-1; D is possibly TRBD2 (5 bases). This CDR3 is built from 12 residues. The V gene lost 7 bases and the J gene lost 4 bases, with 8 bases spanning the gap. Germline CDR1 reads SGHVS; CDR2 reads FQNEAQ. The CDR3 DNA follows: TGTGCCAGCAATCGGGGATACAATGAGCAGTTCTTC. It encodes CASNRGYNEQFF.

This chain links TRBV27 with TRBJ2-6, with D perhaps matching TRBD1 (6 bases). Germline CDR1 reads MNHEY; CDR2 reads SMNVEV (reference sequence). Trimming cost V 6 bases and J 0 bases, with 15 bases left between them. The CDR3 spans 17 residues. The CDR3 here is CASSTGRTNSGANVLTF. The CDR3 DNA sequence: TGTGCCAGCAGCACAGGGAGAACTAACTCTGGGGCCAACGTCCTGACTTTC.

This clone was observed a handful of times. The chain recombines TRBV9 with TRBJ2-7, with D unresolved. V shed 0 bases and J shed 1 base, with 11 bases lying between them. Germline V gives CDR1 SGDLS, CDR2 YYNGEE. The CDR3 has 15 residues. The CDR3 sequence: CASSVGGAVSYEQYF. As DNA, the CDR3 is TGTGCCAGCAGCGTAGGCGGCGCGGTATCCTACGAGCAGTACTTC.